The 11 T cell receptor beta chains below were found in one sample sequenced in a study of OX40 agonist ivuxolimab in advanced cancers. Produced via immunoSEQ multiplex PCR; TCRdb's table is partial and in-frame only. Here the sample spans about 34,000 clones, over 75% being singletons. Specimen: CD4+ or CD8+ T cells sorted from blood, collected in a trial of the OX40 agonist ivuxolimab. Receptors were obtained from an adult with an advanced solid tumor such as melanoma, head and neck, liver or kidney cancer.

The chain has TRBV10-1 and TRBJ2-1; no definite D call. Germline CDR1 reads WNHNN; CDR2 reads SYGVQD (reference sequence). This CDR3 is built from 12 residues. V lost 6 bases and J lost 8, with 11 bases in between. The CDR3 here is CASSYSSHEQFF. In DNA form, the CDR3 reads TGCGCCAGCAGCTACAGTTCCCATGAGCAGTTCTTC.

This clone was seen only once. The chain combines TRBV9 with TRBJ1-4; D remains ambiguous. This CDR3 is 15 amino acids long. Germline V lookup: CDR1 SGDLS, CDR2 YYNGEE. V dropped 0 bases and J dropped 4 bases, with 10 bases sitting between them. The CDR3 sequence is CASSVGTAVNEKLFF. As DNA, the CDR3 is TGTGCCAGCAGCGTAGGCACAGCCGTTAATGAAAAACTGTTTTTT. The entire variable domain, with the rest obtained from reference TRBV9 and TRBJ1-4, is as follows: DSGVTQTPKHLITATGQRVTLRCSPRSGDLSVYWYQQSLDQGLQFLIQYYNGEERAKGNILERFSAQQFPDLHSELNLSSLELGDSALYFCASSVGTAVNEKLFFGSGTQLSVL.

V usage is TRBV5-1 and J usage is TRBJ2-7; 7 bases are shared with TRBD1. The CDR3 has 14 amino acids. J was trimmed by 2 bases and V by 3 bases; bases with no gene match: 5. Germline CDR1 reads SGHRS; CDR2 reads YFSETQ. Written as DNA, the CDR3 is TGCGCCAGCAGCTCCATGGACAGGCCCTACGAGCAGTACTTC. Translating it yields CASSSMDRPYEQYF.

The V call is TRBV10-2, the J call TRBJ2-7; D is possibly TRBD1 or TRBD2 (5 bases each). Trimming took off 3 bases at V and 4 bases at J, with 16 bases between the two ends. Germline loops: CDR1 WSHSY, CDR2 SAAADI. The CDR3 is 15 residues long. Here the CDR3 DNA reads TGCGCCAGCAGTGAATCGTTAGGGACGGGGTACGAGCAGTACTTC. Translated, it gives CASSESLGTGYEQYF.

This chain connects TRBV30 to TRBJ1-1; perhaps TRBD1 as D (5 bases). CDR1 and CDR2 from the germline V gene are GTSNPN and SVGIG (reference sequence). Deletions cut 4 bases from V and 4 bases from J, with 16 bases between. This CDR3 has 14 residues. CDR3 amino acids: CAWNTGALSTEAFF. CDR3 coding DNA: TGTGCCTGGAATACTGGGGCCCTAAGCACTGAAGCTTTCTTT. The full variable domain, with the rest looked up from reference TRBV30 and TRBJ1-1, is SQTIHQWPATLVQPVGSPLSLECTVEGTSNPNLYWYRQAAGRGLQLLFYSVGIGQISSEVPQNLSASRPQDRQFILSSKKLLLSDSGFYLCAWNTGALSTEAFFGQGTRLTVV.

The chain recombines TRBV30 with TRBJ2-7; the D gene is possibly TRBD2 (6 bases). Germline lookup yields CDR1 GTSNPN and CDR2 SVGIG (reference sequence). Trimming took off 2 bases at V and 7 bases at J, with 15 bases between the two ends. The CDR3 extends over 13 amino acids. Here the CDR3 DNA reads TGTGCCTGGAGTACGGCCCTGGAGGGGGAGCAGTACTTC. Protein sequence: CAWSTALEGEQYF.

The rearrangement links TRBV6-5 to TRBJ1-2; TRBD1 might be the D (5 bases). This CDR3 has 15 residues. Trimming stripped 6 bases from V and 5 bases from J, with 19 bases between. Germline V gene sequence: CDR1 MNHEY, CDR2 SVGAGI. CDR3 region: CASRRGQDGGYGYTF. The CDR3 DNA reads TGTGCCAGCAGACGCGGACAAGATGGCGGGTATGGCTACACCTTC.

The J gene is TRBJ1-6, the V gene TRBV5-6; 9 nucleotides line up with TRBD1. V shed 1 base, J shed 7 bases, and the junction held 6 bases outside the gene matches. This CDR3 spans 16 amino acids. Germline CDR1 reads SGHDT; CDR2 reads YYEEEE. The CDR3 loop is CASSLSPTGGNSPLHF. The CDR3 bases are TGTGCCAGCAGCTTGTCCCCGACAGGGGGGAATTCACCCCTCCACTTT. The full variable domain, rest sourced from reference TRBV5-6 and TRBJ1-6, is DAGVTQSPTHLIKTRGQQVTLRCSPKSGHDTVSWYQQALGQGPQFIFQYYEEEERQRGNFPDRFSGHQFPNYSSELNVNALLLGDSALYLCASSLSPTGGNSPLHFGNGTRLTVT.

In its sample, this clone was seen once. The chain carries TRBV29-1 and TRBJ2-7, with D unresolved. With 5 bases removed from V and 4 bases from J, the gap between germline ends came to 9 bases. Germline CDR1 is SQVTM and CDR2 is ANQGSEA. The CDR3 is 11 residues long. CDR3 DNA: TGCAGCGTTCAACAGTCTTACGAGCAGTACTTC. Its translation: CSVQQSYEQYF.

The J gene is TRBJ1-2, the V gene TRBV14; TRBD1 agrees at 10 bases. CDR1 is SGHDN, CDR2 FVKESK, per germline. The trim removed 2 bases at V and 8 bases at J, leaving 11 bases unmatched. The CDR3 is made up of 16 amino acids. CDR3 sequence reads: CASSQLTPGTGAGYTF. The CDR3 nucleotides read TGTGCCAGCAGCCAACTAACCCCCGGGACAGGGGCCGGCTACACCTTC.

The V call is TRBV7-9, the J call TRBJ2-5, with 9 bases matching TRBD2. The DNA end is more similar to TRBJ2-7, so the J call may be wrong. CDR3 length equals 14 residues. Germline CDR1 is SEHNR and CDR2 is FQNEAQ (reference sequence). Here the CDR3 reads CASSLAVAGVEQYF. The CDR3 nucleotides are TGTGCCAGCAGCTTAGCGGTAGCGGGGGTCGAGCAGTACTTC.